This T cell receptor beta chain was observed in a study of tumor-infiltrating lymphocytes in primary liver carcinoma (TCRdb year 2017). Turning to the overall study: Hepatocellular carcinoma (four) or combined HCC and intrahepatic cholangiocarcinoma (one) was present in the five patients, who were three men and two women aged 30 to 69 years. The five patients had tumors staged T1-T3 N0M0, with maximum diameters ranging from about 4.2 to 11 cm. Roughly 3.5 to 7.5 million productive TCRbeta reads were obtained per sample, and no significant difference in read depth was found between tissue types. TCRbeta repertoire sequencing, expression microarrays and whole-exome sequencing were combined in the study across five regions of each liver tumor, with adjacent normal tissue and blood also included. A total of 35 or so specimens from 5 patients went through TCRbeta repertoire sequencing, namely 25 tumor regions, 5 adjacent noncancerous liver tissues and 5 peripheral blood samples. The 25 or so tumor region samples were profiled with Agilent mRNA microarrays so that TCRbeta repertoire diversity could be related to the local molecular phenotype. Technical replicate repertoires showed high reproducibility, with mean shared-clone rates near 0.89 and correlation coefficients above 0.98. Overall results and qualifications from the work: With just five or six patients in the study, the authors point out that the findings should be validated in a larger study. Bulk unsorted samples precluded comparing CD4+ and CD8+ T cell repertoires. Only roughly 7.5-25% of top clones appeared in all five regions of a tumor, which suggests that tumor-infiltrating T cells are spatially heterogeneous. Pairs of tumor regions showed greater repertoire overlap (mean 36%) than tumor-adjacent pairs (roughly 17%) or tumor-blood pairs (approximately 15%), which is consistent with antigen-driven expansion. Only the TCR beta chain was sequenced, which likely underestimates true repertoire diversity because unpaired alpha chains were not captured. The top 250 clones accounted for a significantly greater share of the repertoire in tumors than in blood (p = 0.039).

A note on this clonotype: Its antigen remains undetermined. The record has no base qualities; no much larger clone is one base away.

A constant-region primer and ProtoScript II reverse transcriptase were used to reverse-transcribe TCRbeta-specific cDNA from roughly 500 ng total RNA. Construction of the TCRbeta libraries relied on three nested rounds of multiplex PCR, following a slightly modified ARM-PCR procedure. Each of the first two PCR rounds ran for approximately 10 cycles using multiplex TRBV1-TRBV30 forward primers together with a Cbeta reverse primer. Sample barcodes and Illumina adapters were added in a final 25-cycle PCR with Deep VentR polymerase. Before sequencing, amplicons between 200 and 500 bp were purified from gel using a QIAquick gel extraction kit. An Illumina HiSeq 2500 was used to sequence the TCRbeta amplicons, generating 250-bp paired-end reads. The study's own analysis went as follows. Reads were quality-trimmed with Trimmomatic v0.33, and paired reads were merged with FLASH v1.2.11 to recover full CDR3 sequences. MiGEC v1.2.1b assigned V, D and J germline segments to the rearranged TCRbeta sequences. VDJtools v1.0.0 computed clonotype statistics and Shannon-Wiener diversity indices. To cut down on sampling bias, every analysis after diversity analysis relied on just the 250 most abundant clonotypes from each sample. The public reads were reprocessed in TCRdb via fastp at Q25 and MiXCR, keeping in-frame beta chains. Identical CDR3 proteins give one entry, which carries the most common genes and DNA. Clone size and V and J calls follow TCRdb, not the original study. Here the sample has fewer than 200,000 distinct CDR3 sequences; over 80% occur a single time. In total, the top ten clones hold 15% to 20% of the sample.

Total RNA and DNA were co-extracted without cell sorting from approximately 20-30 mg of bulk tissue using the AllPrep DNA/RNA mini kit. Between November 2015 and early 2016, 5 or 6 patients in China with histopathologically diagnosed primary liver carcinoma had their tumors surgically resected. At the time of sampling, the patients had chronic HBV infection and had not received any treatment. Five spatially separated regions were sampled per tumor: superior, inferior, left-lateral and right-lateral poles, plus the tumor centre. More than 80% viable tumor cells were found by histology in every tumor sample. Pieces of fresh tumor and adjacent tissue were cut in half, with one half kept in RNAlater at -80 degrees C and the other half sent for histology. CDR1 and CDR2, per the germline V gene (reference sequence), are SGHKS and YYEKEE. Inclusive of the bounding cysteine and phenylalanine, the CDR3 is 15 residues long. Just the 45-base CDR3 DNA is kept, in frame starting at base 1. V drops 4 bases and J drops 4 bases, leaving 17 bases in between.

Sequencing used tumor tissue from primary liver carcinoma. The clonotype originates from a man between 40 and 49 years old with primary liver carcinoma and hepatitis B virus infection. Here the chain combines TRBV5-5 and TRBJ1-1, with no D gene named confidently. Here the CDR3 is given as CASSHVGERSTEAFF. The nucleotide sequence reads TGTGCCAGCAGCCATGTGGGTGAGCGGTCCACTGAAGCTTTCTTT.